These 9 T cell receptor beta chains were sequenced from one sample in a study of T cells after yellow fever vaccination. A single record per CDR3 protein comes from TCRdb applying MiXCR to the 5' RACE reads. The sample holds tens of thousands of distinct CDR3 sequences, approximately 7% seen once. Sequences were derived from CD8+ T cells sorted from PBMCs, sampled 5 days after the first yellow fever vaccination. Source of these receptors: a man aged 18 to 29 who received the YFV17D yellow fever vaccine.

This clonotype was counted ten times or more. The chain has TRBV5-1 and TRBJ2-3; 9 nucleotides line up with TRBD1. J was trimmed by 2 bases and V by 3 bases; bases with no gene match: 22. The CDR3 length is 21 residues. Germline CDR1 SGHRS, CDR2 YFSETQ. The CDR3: CASSWDRDAVERLGPTDTQYF. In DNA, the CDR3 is TGCGCCAGCAGCTGGGACAGGGACGCGGTCGAGCGACTAGGGCCCACAGATACGCAGTATTTT.

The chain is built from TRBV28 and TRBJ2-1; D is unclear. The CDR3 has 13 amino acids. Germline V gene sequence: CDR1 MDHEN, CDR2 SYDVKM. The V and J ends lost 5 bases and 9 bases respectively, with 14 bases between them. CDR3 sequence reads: CASSNPIGREQFF. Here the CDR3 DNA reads TGTGCCAGCAGTAATCCAATAGGGCGTGAGCAGTTCTTC.

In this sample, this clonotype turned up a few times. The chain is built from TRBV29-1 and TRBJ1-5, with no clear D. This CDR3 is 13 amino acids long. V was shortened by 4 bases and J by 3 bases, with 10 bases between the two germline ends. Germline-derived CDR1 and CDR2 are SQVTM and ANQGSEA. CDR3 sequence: CSVVQGPNQPQHF. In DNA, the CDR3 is TGCAGCGTTGTTCAAGGACCCAATCAGCCCCAGCATTTT.

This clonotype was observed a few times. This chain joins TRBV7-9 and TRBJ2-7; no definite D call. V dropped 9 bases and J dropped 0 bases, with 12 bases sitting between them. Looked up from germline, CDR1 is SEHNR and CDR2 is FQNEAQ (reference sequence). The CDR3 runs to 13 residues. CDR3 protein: CASSPGNSYEQYV. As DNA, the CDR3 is TGTGCCAGTTCCCCCGGCAACTCCTACGAGCAGTACGTC.

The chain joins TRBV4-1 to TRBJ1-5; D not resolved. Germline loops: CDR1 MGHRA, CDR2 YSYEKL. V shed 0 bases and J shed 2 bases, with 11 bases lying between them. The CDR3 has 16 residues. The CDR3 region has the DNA TGCGCCAGCAGCCAAGACACTCAAGGTGGCAATCAGCCCCAGCATTTT. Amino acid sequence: CASSQDTQGGNQPQHF.

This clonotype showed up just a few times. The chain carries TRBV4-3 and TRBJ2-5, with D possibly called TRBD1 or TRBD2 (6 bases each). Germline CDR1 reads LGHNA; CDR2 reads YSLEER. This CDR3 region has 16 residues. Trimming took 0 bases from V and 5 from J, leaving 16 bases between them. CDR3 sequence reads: CASSQDRGAGRETQYF. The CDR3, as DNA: TGCGCCAGCAGCCAAGATAGGGGGGCAGGCCGGGAGACCCAGTACTTC.

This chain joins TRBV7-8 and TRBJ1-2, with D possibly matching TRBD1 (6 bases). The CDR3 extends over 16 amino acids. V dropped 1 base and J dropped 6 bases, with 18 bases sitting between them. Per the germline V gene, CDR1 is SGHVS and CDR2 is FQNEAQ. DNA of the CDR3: TGTGCCAGCAGCTTAGGAATCAGGGGCGGATTTGATGGCTACACCTTC. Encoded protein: CASSLGIRGGFDGYTF.

This chain's CDR3 is CASSLTGYSLGGNSPLHF. The CDR3 DNA sequence: TGCGCCAGCAGCTTGACAGGTTACTCCCTAGGGGGGAATTCACCCCTCCACTTT. The rearrangement links TRBV5-1 to TRBJ1-6; perhaps TRBD1 as D (6 bases). The CDR3 is 18 residues long. V was cut by 1 base and J by 7 bases, with 21 bases left in between. Germline lookup yields CDR1 SGHRS and CDR2 YFSETQ.

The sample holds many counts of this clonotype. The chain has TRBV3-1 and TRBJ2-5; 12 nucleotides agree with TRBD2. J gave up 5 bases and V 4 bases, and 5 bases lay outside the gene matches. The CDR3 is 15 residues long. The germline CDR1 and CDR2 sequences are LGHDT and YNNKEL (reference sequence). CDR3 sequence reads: CASSPSGGARETQYF. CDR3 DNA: TGTGCCAGCAGCCCTAGCGGGGGGGCCCGTGAGACCCAGTACTTC.